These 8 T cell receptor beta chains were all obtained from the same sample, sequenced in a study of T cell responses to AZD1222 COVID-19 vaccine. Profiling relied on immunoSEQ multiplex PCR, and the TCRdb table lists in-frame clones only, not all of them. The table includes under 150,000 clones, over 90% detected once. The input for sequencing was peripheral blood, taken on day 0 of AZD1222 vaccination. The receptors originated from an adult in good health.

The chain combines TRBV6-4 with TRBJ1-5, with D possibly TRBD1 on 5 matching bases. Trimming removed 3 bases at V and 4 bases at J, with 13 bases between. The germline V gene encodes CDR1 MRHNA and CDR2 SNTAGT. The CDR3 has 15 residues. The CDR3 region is CASSESSGPNQPQHF. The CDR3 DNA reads TGTGCCAGCAGTGAGTCGTCAGGGCCTAATCAGCCCCAGCATTTT.

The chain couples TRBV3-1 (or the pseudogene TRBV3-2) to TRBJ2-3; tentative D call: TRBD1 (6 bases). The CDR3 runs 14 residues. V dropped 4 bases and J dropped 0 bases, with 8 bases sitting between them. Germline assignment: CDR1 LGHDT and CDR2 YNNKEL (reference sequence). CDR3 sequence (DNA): TGTGCCAGCAGCCTGGACAGTAGCACAGATACGCAGTATTTT. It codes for CASSLDSSTDTQYF.

Written as DNA, the CDR3 is TGTGCCAGCAGTAGATCCCCCGACTTCTCGGGGGGACAGCCCCAGCATTTT. Translating gives CASSRSPDFSGGQPQHF. The rearrangement joins TRBV28 to TRBJ1-5; D might be TRBD1 (5 bases). V was trimmed by 5 bases and J by 7 bases, leaving 24 bases between them. The CDR3 covers 17 residues. CDR1 and CDR2 (germline): MDHEN, SYDVKM. Based on the CDR3 plus reference TRBV28 and TRBJ1-5, the full variable domain is DVKVTQSSRYLVKRTGEKVFLECVQDMDHENMFWYRQDPGLGLRLIYFSYDVKMKEKGDIPEGYSVSREKKERFSLILESASTNQTSMYLCASSRSPDFSGGQPQHFGDGTRLSIL.

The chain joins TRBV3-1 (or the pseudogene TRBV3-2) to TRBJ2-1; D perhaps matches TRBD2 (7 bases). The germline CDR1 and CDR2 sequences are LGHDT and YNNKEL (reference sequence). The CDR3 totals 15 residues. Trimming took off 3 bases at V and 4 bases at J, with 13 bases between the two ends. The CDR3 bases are TGTGCCAGCAGCCAGATAGGGGGGGGGTACAATGAGCAGTTCTTC. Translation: CASSQIGGGYNEQFF.

CDR3 protein: CASSFRGITNYGYTF. CDR3 sequence (DNA): TGTGCCAGCAGCTTCAGGGGGATAACTAACTATGGCTACACCTTC. The chain links TRBV5-5 to TRBJ1-2; TRBD1 matches 7 bases. CDR3 size: 15 residues. Trimming removed 2 bases from V and 0 bases from J; junction bases left unmatched: 4. CDR1 and CDR2 (germline): SGHKS, YYEKEE (reference sequence).

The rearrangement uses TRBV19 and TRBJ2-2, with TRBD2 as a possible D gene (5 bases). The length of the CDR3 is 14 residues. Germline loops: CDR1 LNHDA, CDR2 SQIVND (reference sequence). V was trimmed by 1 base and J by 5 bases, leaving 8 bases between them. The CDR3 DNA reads TGTGCCAGTAGTATAGGGCCGGGGACCGGGGAGCTGTTTTTT. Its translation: CASSIGPGTGELFF.

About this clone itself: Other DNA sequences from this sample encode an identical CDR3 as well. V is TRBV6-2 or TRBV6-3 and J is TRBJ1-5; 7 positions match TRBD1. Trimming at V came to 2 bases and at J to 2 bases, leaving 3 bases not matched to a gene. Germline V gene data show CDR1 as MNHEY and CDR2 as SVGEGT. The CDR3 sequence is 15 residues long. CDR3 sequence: CASSYGDRGNQPQHF. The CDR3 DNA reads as TGTGCCAGCAGTTACGGAGACAGGGGCAATCAGCCCCAGCATTTT.

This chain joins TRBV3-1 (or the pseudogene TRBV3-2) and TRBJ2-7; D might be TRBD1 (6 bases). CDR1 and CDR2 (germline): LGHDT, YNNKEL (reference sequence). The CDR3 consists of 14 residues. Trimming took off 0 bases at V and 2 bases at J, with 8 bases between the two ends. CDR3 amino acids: CASSQDQGPYEQYF. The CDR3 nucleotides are TGTGCCAGCAGCCAAGATCAGGGGCCCTACGAGCAGTACTTC.